This T cell receptor beta chain originates from a study of blood T cell repertoires in COVID-19. The overall study: Whether acute or convalescent, the COVID-19 samples came from the United States, Italy and Spain. PBMCs, B-cell-depleted T cells, or T cells were the source of the cDNA or gDNA that made up the material.

Authors' analysis steps: Amplified reference gene primers provided the basis for estimating nucleated cell counts. Sequenced by immunoSEQ multiplex PCR; TCRdb stores in-frame clones only, minus some. D and trimming come from the DNA, and the V and J calls and clone size come from that table. This table holds 65,000 to 80,000 clones, around nine tenths found once. CDR3 length equals 15 residues. Between the trimmed V and J ends, which lost 1 base and 0 bases, there was a span of 8 bases. CDR1 and CDR2 (germline): SGHTA, FQGNSA. The chain joins TRBV7-2 to TRBJ2-3, with D maybe TRBD2 (6 bases). The sample consisted of peripheral blood. This TCR derives from a human donor in a cohort sampled during active COVID-19. CDR3 sequence: CASSLGGTSTDTQYF. The CDR3 DNA sequence: TGTGCCAGCAGCTTAGGGGGGACTAGCACAGATACGCAGTATTTT.